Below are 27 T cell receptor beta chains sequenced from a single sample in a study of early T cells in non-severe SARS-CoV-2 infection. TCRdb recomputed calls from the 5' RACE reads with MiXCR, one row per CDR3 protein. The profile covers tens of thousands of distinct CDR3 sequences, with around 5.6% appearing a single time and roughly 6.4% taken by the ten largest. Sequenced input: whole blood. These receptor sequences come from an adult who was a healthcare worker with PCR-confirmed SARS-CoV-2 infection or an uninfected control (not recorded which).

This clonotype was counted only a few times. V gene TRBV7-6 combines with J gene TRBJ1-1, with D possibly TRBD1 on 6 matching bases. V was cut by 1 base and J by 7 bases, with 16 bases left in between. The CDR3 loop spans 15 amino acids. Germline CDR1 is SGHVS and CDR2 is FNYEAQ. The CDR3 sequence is CASSLVAGDDVEAFF. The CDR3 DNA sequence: TGTGCCAGCAGCTTAGTGGCAGGGGATGATGTTGAAGCTTTCTTT.

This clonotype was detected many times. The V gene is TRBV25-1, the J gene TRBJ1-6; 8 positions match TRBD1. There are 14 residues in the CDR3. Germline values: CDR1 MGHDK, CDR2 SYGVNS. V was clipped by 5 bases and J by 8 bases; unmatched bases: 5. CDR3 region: CASSTDRVDSPLHF. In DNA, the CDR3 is TGTGCCAGCAGTACGGACAGGGTTGATTCACCCCTCCACTTT.

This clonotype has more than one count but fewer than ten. CDR3 in amino acids: CASSRDRDSYEQYF. CDR3 DNA: TGTGCCAGCAGCCGGGACAGGGATTCCTACGAGCAGTACTTC. V is TRBV6-4 and J is TRBJ2-7; 9 bases fit TRBD1. V lost 6 bases, J lost 1 base, and 4 bases stayed unmatched. CDR3 length equals 14 residues. The germline gives CDR1 MRHNA, CDR2 SNTAGT.

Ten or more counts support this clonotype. As DNA, the CDR3 is TGTGCCAGCTCATCCCAGACAGGGCCACAAGAGACCCAGTACTTC. It codes for CASSSQTGPQETQYF. The chain has TRBV18 and TRBJ2-5; 7 positions agree with TRBD1. Germline V gene data show CDR1 as KGHSH and CDR2 as LQKENI. Unmatched junction bases numbered 8, after V lost 5 bases and J lost 2 bases. This CDR3 region has 15 residues.

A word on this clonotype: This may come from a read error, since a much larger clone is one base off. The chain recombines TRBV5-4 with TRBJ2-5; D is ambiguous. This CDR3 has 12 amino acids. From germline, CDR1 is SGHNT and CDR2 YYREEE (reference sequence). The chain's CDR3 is CPSTHDQETQYF. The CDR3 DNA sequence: TGTCCCAGCACCCATGACCAAGAGACCCAGTACTTC. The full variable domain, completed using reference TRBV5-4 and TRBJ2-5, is ETGVTQSPTHLIKTRGQQVTLRCSSQSGHNTVSWYQQALGQGPQFIFQYYREEENGRGNFPPRFSGLQFPNYSSELNVNALELDDSALYLCPSTHDQETQYFGPGTRLLVL.

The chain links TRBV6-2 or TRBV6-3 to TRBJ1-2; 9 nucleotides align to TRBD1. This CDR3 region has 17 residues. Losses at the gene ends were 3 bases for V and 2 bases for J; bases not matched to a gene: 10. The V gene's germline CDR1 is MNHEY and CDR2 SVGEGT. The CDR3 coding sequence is TGTGCCAGCAGTTATTTCGATACCGGGACAGGGAACTATGGCTACACCTTC. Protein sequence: CASSYFDTGTGNYGYTF.

CDR3 residues: CASSLRGRAPDTQYF. The CDR3 bases are TGTGCCAGCAGTTTAAGAGGGAGAGCCCCAGATACGCAGTATTTT. This chain joins TRBV27 and TRBJ2-3; perhaps TRBD2 as D (5 bases). V gave up 2 bases and J gave up 4 bases, with 13 bases separating them. CDR1 and CDR2 from the germline V gene are MNHEY and SMNVEV (reference sequence). The CDR3 totals 15 residues.

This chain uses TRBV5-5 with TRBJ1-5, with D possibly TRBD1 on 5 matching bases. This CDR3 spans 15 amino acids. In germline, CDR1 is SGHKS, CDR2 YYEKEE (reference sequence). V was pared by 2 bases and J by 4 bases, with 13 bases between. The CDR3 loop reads CASSFRGNVNQPQHF. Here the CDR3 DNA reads TGTGCCAGCAGCTTTCGGGGGAATGTGAATCAGCCCCAGCATTTT.

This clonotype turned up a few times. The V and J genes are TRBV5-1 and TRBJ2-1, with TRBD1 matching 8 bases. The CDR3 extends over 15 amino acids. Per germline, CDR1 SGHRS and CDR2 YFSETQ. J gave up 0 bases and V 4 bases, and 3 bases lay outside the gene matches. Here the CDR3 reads CASSPDRVSYNEQFF. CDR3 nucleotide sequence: TGCGCCAGCAGCCCGGACAGGGTCTCCTACAATGAGCAGTTCTTC.

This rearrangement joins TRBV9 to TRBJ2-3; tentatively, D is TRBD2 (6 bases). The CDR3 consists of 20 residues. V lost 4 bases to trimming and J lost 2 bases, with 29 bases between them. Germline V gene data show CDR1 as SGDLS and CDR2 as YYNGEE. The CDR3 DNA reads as TGTGCCAGCAGCCGTAGGGGTGTTAGTCCCGGACTAACGAACACAGATACGCAGTATTTT. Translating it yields CASSRRGVSPGLTNTDTQYF. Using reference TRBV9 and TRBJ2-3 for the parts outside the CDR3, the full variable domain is DSGVTQTPKHLITATGQRVTLRCSPRSGDLSVYWYQQSLDQGLQFLIQYYNGEERAKGNILERFSAQQFPDLHSELNLSSLELGDSALYFCASSRRGVSPGLTNTDTQYFGPGTRLTVL.

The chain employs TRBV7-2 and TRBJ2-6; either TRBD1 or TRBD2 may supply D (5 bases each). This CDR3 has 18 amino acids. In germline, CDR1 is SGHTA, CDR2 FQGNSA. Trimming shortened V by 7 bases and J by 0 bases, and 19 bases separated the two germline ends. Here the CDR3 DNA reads TGTGCCAGCAACTCCGGGACCGCCTCCCTCTCTGGGGCCAACGTCCTGACTTTC. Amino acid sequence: CASNSGTASLSGANVLTF.

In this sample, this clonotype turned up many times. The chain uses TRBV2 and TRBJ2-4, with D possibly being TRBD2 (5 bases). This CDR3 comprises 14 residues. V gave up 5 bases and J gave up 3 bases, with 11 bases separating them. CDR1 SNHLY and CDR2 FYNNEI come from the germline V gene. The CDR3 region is CASSPPGDKNIQYF. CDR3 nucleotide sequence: TGTGCCAGCAGTCCCCCCGGGGACAAAAACATTCAGTACTTC.

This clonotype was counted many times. This CDR3 reads CASSPEGREKWETQYF. In DNA, the CDR3 is TGTGCCAGCAGTCCCGAGGGGCGGGAGAAGTGGGAGACCCAGTACTTC. This sequence joins TRBV12-3 or TRBV12-4 and TRBJ2-5; 7 nucleotides match TRBD2. The CDR3 is 16 residues long. Germline trimming cut 5 bases from V and 5 bases from J; bases unmatched to any gene: 14.

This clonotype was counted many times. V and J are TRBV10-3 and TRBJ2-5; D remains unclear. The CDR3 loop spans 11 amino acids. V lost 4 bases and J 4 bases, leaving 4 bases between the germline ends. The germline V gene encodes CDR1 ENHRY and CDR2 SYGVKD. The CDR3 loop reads CAISGGETQYF. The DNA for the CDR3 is TGTGCCATCAGTGGAGGAGAGACCCAGTACTTC.

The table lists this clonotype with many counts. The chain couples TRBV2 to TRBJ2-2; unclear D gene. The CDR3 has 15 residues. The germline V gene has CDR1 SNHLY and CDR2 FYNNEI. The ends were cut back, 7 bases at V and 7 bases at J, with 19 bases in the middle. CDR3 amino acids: CASTRNLPGGGELFF. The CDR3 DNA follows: TGTGCCAGCACCCGTAACCTACCGGGTGGCGGGGAGCTGTTTTTT.

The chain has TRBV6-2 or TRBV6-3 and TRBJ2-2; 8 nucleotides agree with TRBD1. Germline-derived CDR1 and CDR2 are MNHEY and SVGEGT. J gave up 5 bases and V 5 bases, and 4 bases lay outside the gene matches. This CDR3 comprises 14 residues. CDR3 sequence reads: CASSPWTGTGELFF. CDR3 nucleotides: TGTGCCAGCAGTCCCTGGACAGGGACCGGGGAGCTGTTTTTT.

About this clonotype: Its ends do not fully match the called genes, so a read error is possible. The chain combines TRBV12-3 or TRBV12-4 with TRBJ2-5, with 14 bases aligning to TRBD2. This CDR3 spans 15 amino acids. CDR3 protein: CASSFSDRLAGGPVF. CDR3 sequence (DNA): TGTGCCAGCAGTTTTTCCGACAGACTAGCGGGAGGGCCTGTCTTC.

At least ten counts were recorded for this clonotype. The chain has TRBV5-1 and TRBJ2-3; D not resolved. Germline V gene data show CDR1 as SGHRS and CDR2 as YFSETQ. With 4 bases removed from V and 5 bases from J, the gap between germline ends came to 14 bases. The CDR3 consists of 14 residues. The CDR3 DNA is TGCGCCAGCAGCCCGACCGGGCTCGGAGATACGCAGTATTTT. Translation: CASSPTGLGDTQYF.

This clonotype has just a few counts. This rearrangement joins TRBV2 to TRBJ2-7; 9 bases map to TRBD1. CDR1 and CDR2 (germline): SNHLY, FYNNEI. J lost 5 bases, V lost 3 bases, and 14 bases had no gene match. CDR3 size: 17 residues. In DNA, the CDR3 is TGTGCCAGCAGTGAGTTCCCCGGGACAGGGCGGTTCCACGAGCAGTACTTC. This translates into CASSEFPGTGRFHEQYF.

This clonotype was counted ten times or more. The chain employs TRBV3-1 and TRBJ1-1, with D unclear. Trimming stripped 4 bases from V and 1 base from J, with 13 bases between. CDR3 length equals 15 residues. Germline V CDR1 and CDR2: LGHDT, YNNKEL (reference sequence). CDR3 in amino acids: CASSPDPAPNTEAFF. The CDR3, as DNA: TGTGCCAGCAGCCCCGACCCTGCTCCGAACACTGAAGCTTTCTTT.

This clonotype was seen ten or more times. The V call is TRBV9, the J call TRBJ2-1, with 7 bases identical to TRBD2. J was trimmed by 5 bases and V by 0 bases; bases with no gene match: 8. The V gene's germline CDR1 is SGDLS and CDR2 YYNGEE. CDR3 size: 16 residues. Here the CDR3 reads CASSVVVASGDNEQFF. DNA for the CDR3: TGTGCCAGCAGCGTAGTTGTGGCTAGCGGAGACAATGAGCAGTTCTTC.

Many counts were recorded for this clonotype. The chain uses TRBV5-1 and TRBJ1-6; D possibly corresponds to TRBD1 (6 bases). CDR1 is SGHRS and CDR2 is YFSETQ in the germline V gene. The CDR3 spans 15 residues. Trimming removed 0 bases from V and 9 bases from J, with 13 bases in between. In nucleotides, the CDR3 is TGCGCCAGCAGCTTGGCAGGGGATCGGGTTTCACCCCTCCACTTT. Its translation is CASSLAGDRVSPLHF.

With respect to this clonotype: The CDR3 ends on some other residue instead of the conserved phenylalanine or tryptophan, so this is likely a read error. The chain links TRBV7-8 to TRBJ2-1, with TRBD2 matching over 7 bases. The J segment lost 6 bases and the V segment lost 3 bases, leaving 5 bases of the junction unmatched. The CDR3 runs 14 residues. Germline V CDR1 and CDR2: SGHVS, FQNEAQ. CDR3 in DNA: TGTGCCAGCAGCTTTGGACTAGTCACCAATGAGCAGTTCCTC. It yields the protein CASSFGLVTNEQFL.

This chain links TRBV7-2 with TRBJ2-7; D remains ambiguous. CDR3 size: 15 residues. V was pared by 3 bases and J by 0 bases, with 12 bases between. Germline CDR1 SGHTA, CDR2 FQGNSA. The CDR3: CASSFSPPASYEQYF. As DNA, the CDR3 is TGTGCCAGCAGCTTTTCGCCTCCCGCCTCCTACGAGCAGTACTTC.

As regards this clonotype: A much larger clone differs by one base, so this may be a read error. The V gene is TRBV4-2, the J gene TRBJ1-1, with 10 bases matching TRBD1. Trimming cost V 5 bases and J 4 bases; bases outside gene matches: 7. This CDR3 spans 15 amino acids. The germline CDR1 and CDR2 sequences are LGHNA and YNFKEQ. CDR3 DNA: TGTGCCAGCAGCAAAGTCCGGACAGGGGGCACTGAAGCTTTCTTT. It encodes CASSKVRTGGTEAFF.

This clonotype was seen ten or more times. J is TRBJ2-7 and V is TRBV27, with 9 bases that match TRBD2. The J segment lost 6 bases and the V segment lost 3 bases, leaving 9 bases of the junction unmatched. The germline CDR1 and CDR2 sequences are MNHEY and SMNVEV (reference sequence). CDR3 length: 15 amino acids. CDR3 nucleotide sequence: TGTGCCAGCAGTTTGGGTAGCGGGGGCGCGGGCGAGCAGTACTTC. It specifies CASSLGSGGAGEQYF.

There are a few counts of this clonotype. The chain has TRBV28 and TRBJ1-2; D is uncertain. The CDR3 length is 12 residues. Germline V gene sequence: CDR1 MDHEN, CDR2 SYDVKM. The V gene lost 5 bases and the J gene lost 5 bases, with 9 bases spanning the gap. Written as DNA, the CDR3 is TGTGCCAGCAGTCCTCCAGTGTATGGCTACACCTTC. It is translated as CASSPPVYGYTF.